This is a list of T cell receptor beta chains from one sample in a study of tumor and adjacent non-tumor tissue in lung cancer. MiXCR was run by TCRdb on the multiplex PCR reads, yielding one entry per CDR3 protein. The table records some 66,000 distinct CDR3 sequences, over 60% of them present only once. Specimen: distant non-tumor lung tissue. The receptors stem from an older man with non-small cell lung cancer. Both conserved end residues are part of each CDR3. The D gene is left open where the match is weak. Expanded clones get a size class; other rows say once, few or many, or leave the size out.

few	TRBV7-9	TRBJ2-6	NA	TGTGCCAGCAGCTTACGGAGCTCTGGGGCCAACGTCCTGACTTTC	CASSLRSSGANVLTF
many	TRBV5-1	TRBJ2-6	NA	TGCGCCAGCAGCGAGCAGGGTTCTGGGGCCAACGTCCTGACTTTC	CASSEQGSGANVLTF
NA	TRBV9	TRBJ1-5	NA	TGTGCCGGCAACTCGGGGGGGGATCAGCGCAATCAGCCCCAGCATTTT	CAGNSGGDQRNQPQHF
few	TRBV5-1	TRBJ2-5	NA	TGCGCCAGCAGCTTAGGGACAGAGACCCAGTACTTC	CASSLGTETQYF
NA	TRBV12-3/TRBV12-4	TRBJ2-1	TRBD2	TGTGCCAGCAGTTTAGCGGCTAGCGGGATCGGGCACTTCTTC	CASSLAASGIGHFF
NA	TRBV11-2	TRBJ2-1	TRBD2	TGTGGCAGCAGCCGGGACTACTTCCTTGATAATGAGCAGTTCTTC	CGSSRDYFLDNEQFF
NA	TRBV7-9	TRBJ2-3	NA	TGCGCCAGCAGCGGCCCAGGGCAGAGGGCACCCACAGATACGCAGTATTTT	CASSGPGQRAPTDTQYF
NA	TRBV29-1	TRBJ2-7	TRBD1	TGCAGCGGATTGGGACAGACAGGGGAGCAGTACTTC	CSGLGQTGEQYF
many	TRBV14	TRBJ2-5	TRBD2	TGTGCCAGCAGCCTGGGACTAGCGGGAGTGGAGACCCAGTACTTC	CASSLGLAGVETQYF
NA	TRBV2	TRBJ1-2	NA	TGTGCCAGCAACCCCGCTCGGGGCTACACCTTC	CASNPARGYTF
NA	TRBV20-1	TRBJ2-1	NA	TGCAGTGCTAGAGGACTATCGGGAAATGAGCAGTTCTTC	CSARGLSGNEQFF
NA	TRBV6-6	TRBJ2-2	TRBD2	TGTGCCAGCATATCAGGACTAGCGGGGGACCCGAACACCGGGGAACTGTTTTTT	CASISGLAGDPNTGELFF
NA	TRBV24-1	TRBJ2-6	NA	TGTGCCACCAGTGATTTGAGGACAGAGTACGGGGCCAACGTCCTGACTTTC	CATSDLRTEYGANVLTF
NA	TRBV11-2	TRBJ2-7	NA	TGTGTCAGCAGCTTAGATAATTATCGAGACAGCCCTTACGAGCAGTACTTC	CVSSLDNYRDSPYEQYF
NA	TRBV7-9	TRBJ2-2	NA	TGTGCCGGCAGCCCTGAGGCCGCCGGGGAGCTGTTTTTT	CAGSPEAAGELFF
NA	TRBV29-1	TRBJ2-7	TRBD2	TGCAGCGTCGTGACTAGCGGGATCCGCGAGCAATACTTC	CSVVTSGIREQYF
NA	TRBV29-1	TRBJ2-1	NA	TGCAGCGAAACTCTTTGGCAGTGTGCTAATGAGCAGATCTTC	CSETLWQCANEQIF
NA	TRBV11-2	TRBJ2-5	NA	TGTGCCAGCAGCCAACAGCGGACAGTCCAAAAGACACAGTACTTC	CASSQQRTVQKTQYF
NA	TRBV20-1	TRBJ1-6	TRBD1	TGCAGTGCTAAAGTTACCGGGACAGGGATGTTCTCACCCCTCCACTTT	CSAKVTGTGMFSPLHF
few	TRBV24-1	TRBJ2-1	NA	TGTGCCACCAGTGACCAAGACCCCAGCTCCTACAATGAGCAGTTCTTC	CATSDQDPSSYNEQFF
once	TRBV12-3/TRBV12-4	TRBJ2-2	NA	TGTGCCAGCAGTCTTCAGGGGGGATACACCGGGGAGCTGTTTTTT	CASSLQGGYTGELFF
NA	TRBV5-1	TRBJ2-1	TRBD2	TGTGCCAGCAGCTTGGGTCGGACTAGGGGTGAGCAGTTCTTC	CASSLGRTRGEQFF
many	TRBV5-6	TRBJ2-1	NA	TGTGCCAGCAGCTTTTTTTCAGGCGGAACAAGGGTTAATGAGCAGTTCTTC	CASSFFSGGTRVNEQFF
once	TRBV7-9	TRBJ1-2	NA	TGTGCCAGCGACCCTCATTGGGGGCATAACTATGGCTACACCTTC	CASDPHWGHNYGYTF
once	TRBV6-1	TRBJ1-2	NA	TGTGCCAGCAGTGAATTCAGTTTCTTTGGCTACACCTTC	CASSEFSFFGYTF
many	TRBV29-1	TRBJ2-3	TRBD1	TGCAGCACAACCGGGACAGGGGATCGAGATACGCAGTATTTT	CSTTGTGDRDTQYF
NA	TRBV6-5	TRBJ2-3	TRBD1	TGTGCCAGCAGTTACTCGACAGGGTCTGATCAGCTCCAGTATTTT	CASSYSTGSDQLQYF
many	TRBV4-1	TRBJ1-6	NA	TGCGCCAGCAGCCACAGGGATTCACCCCTCCACTTT	CASSHRDSPLHF
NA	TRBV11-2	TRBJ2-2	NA	TGTGCCAGCAGTCCAGAGGAGACCGCGGAGCTGTTTTTT	CASSPEETAELFF